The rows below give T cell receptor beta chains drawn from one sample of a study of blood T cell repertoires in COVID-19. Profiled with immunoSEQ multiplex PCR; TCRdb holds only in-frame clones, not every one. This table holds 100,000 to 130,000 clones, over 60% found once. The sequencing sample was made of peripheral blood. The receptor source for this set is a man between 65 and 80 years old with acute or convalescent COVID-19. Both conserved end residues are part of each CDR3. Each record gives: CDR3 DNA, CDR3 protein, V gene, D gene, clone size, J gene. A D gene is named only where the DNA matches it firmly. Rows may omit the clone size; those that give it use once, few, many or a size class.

cdr3_nt: TGTGCCAGCAGTACCTCCGGGACAGGCATCTACGAGCAGTACTTC
cdr3_aa: CASSTSGTGIYEQYF
v_call: TRBV6-5
d_call: TRBD1
clone_size: few
j_call: TRBJ2-7

cdr3_nt: TGTGCCATCAGTGAGTTTCAGGAAGGGACACCCCAGCATTTT
cdr3_aa: CAISEFQEGTPQHF
v_call: TRBV10-3
d_call: .
clone_size: .
j_call: TRBJ1-5

cdr3_nt: TGTGCCAGTAGTGAACCCAGGGGGCGACTAGCAGATACGCAGTATTTT
cdr3_aa: CASSEPRGRLADTQYF
v_call: TRBV19
d_call: TRBD1
clone_size: .
j_call: TRBJ2-3

cdr3_nt: TGTGCCAGCAGTTGGGGGGATTCCTACGAGCAGTACTTC
cdr3_aa: CASSWGDSYEQYF
v_call: TRBV6-6
d_call: .
clone_size: few
j_call: TRBJ2-7

cdr3_nt: TGTGCCAGCAATATTGGACAGGGCGGCTATGGCTACACCTTC
cdr3_aa: CASNIGQGGYGYTF
v_call: TRBV19
d_call: TRBD1
clone_size: .
j_call: TRBJ1-2

cdr3_nt: TGCGCCAGCAGTTCAGGGGAGAATGAAAAACTGTTTTTT
cdr3_aa: CASSSGENEKLFF
v_call: TRBV5-1
d_call: .
clone_size: few
j_call: TRBJ1-4

cdr3_nt: TGTGCCAGCAGCCCTCGGGGGGGCCTCGGGAAAGAGACCCAGTACTTC
cdr3_aa: CASSPRGGLGKETQYF
v_call: TRBV11-2
d_call: TRBD2
clone_size: .
j_call: TRBJ2-5

cdr3_nt: TGTGCCAGCAACCTACAGGGGGCGCGGGAGGAGCTGTTTTTT
cdr3_aa: CASNLQGAREELFF
v_call: TRBV5-6
d_call: TRBD1
clone_size: .
j_call: TRBJ2-2

cdr3_nt: TGTGCCAGCAGCTTGTATCTAGCGGGGGGCACAGATACGCAGTATTTT
cdr3_aa: CASSLYLAGGTDTQYF
v_call: TRBV5-4
d_call: TRBD2
clone_size: .
j_call: TRBJ2-3

cdr3_nt: TGTGCCAGTAGTATGACATTTGGCTACACCTTC
cdr3_aa: CASSMTFGYTF
v_call: TRBV19
d_call: .
clone_size: few
j_call: TRBJ1-2

cdr3_nt: TGTGCCAGCAGCTACCCCATGACAGGGAACACTGAAGCTTTCTTT
cdr3_aa: CASSYPMTGNTEAFF
v_call: TRBV7-2
d_call: .
clone_size: .
j_call: TRBJ1-1